The 27 T cell receptor beta chains listed next were all sequenced from one sample in a study of Ad26.COV2.S vaccination and SARS-CoV-2 variants. Sequencing used immunoSEQ multiplex PCR; TCRdb keeps in-frame clones, though not all of them. In the table there are 180,000 or so clones, approximately 90% of which are singletons. The source material was peripheral blood, sampled after recovery from COVID-19. The receptors originated from a human donor who had recovered from COVID-19.

V gene TRBV6-1 combines with J gene TRBJ2-1; D not certain. Germline loops: CDR1 MNHNS, CDR2 SASEGT. CDR3 length: 12 residues. Between the trimmed V and J ends, which lost 2 bases and 6 bases, there was a span of 5 bases. The CDR3 spells CASSEWGNEQFF. As DNA, the CDR3 is TGTGCCAGCAGTGAATGGGGCAATGAGCAGTTCTTC.

The gene calls are TRBV6-5 and TRBJ2-3, with TRBD1 identical over 7 bases. This CDR3 region has 12 residues. In germline, CDR1 is MNHEY, CDR2 SVGAGI. J lost 4 bases, V lost 5 bases, and 0 bases had no gene match. The chain's CDR3 is CASSTGADTQYF. The CDR3 nucleotides are TGTGCCAGCAGTACAGGGGCAGATACGCAGTATTTT.

This clone appeared a few times. The chain links TRBV10-1 to TRBJ2-2; D call uncertain. The CDR3 is made up of 14 amino acids. Trimming stripped 4 bases from V and 1 base from J, with 7 bases between. Germline loops: CDR1 WNHNN, CDR2 SYGVQD (reference sequence). CDR3 sequence reads: CASSANKNTGELFF. DNA of the CDR3: TGCGCCAGCAGTGCAAACAAGAACACCGGGGAGCTGTTTTTT.

The chain employs TRBV29-1 and TRBJ2-2, with 7 bases that match TRBD2. With V trimmed by 3 bases and J by 7 bases, 11 bases remained unmatched. The length of the CDR3 is 15 residues. The germline gives CDR1 SQVTM, CDR2 ANQGSEA. The CDR3 loop reads CSVDIEREGNGELFF. CDR3 in DNA: TGCAGCGTTGATATTGAAAGGGAGGGAAACGGGGAGCTGTTTTTT.

This chain uses TRBV7-2 with TRBJ1-5; tentative D call: TRBD1 (5 bases). CDR3 length: 15 residues. Germline CDR1 reads SGHTA; CDR2 reads FQGNSA. The V end lost 1 base, the J end lost 6 bases, and 13 bases lay between the germline ends. The DNA of the CDR3 is TGTGCCAGCAGCTTAGGGGGGTGGGGAGGTCAGCCCCAGCATTTT. Its translation is CASSLGGWGGQPQHF.

The rearrangement links TRBV5-1 to TRBJ2-5; 8 bases match TRBD1. J was trimmed by 2 bases and V by 1 base; bases with no gene match: 4. From germline, CDR1 is SGHRS and CDR2 YFSETQ. This CDR3 comprises 15 residues. CDR3: CASSLRGTGQETQYF. In nucleotides, the CDR3 is TGCGCCAGCAGCTTGAGAGGGACAGGACAAGAGACCCAGTACTTC.

The chain joins TRBV7-9 to TRBJ1-5; TRBD1 agrees at 8 bases. The V gene end was trimmed by 5 bases and the J gene end by 2 bases; junction bases not matched to a gene: 2. There are 14 residues in the CDR3. CDR1 is SEHNR and CDR2 is FQNEAQ in the germline V gene (reference sequence). The CDR3 DNA sequence: TGTGCCAGCAGCCAGGGGGCTGGCAATCAGCCCCAGCATTTT. Translated, it gives CASSQGAGNQPQHF.

The chain is built from TRBV19 and TRBJ2-5; maybe TRBD1 (5 bases). Germline V gene lookup returns CDR1 LNHDA and CDR2 SQIVND (reference sequence). The CDR3 extends over 13 amino acids. V was pared by 7 bases and J by 4 bases, with 13 bases between. This CDR3 is CASTSGFPETQYF. CDR3 DNA sequence: TGTGCCAGTACGTCAGGGTTTCCAGAGACCCAGTACTTC.

This sequence joins TRBV27 and TRBJ1-5; D might be TRBD1 (5 bases). The ends were cut back, 5 bases at V and 2 bases at J, with 13 bases in the middle. The CDR3 length is 15 residues. Per germline, CDR1 MNHEY and CDR2 SMNVEV (reference sequence). CDR3 DNA: TGTGCCAGCAGTAGCGGGGGAGGGGGCAATCAGCCCCAGCATTTT. This codes for CASSSGGGGNQPQHF.

The chain recombines TRBV19 with TRBJ1-4, with D possibly TRBD1 on 6 matching bases. The V end was cut by 6 bases, the J end by 8 bases, with 13 bases between. CDR1 LNHDA and CDR2 SQIVND come from the germline V gene (reference sequence). This CDR3 contains 13 residues. CDR3 DNA sequence: TGTGCCAGTAGACTGGCAGGGGAGGAAAAACTGTTTTTT. This gives the protein CASRLAGEEKLFF.

The J gene is TRBJ2-1, the V gene TRBV11-2; 10 positions match TRBD2. The germline V gene encodes CDR1 SGHAT and CDR2 FQNNGV. This CDR3 is built from 16 residues. V lost 3 bases and J lost 7; bases outside the gene matches: 9. The CDR3, as DNA: TGTGCCAGCAGCTTTAGTCCGAGCGGGGGGGCAAATGAGCAGTTCTTC. Protein product: CASSFSPSGGANEQFF.

The chain employs TRBV11-3 and TRBJ2-1, with 8 bases matching TRBD2. There are 15 residues in the CDR3. V gave up 0 bases and J gave up 7 bases; unmatched junction bases: 5. CDR1 is SGHNT and CDR2 is YENEEA in the germline V gene. The CDR3 coding sequence is TGTGCCAGCAGCTTAGAGCCGGGGGGGCGGAATGAGCAGTTCTTC. Protein product: CASSLEPGGRNEQFF.

This clone has just one count. As DNA, the CDR3 is TGTGCCAGCAGCTTGTTCGATATCTACGAGCAGTACTTC. It yields the protein CASSLFDIYEQYF. The chain uses TRBV11-2 and TRBJ2-7; D ambiguous. This CDR3 spans 13 amino acids. The germline gives CDR1 SGHAT, CDR2 FQNNGV. The germline V and J ends were trimmed by 3 bases and 3 bases, with 9 bases remaining between them.

This rearrangement joins TRBV21-1 to TRBJ1-1; the listed D gene, TRBD1, was not tested against the DNA. TRBV21-1 corresponds to a pseudogene. The CDR3 is 18 amino acids. The CDR3 nucleotides read TGTGCCAGCAGCAAAGTTTGTCCAGGGTGGACCATGAACACTGAAGCTTTCTTT. It specifies CASSKVCPGWTMNTEAFF.

In its sample, this clone was seen a few times. J is TRBJ1-2 and V is TRBV4-2; D gene unclear. Per the germline V gene, CDR1 is LGHNA and CDR2 is YNFKEQ. The ends were cut back, 0 bases at V and 4 bases at J, with 12 bases in the middle. The CDR3 length is 15 residues. This chain's CDR3 is CASSQDMATFYGYTF. As DNA, the CDR3 is TGTGCCAGCAGCCAAGATATGGCGACTTTCTATGGCTACACCTTC.

This clone was found once. The chain couples TRBV5-8 to TRBJ2-1, with a possible D match to TRBD1 (6 bases). V lost 2 bases and J 3 bases, leaving 12 bases between the germline ends. Looked up from germline, CDR1 is SGHTS and CDR2 is YDEGEE. CDR3 length: 15 amino acids. The CDR3 is CASSFPGHLYNEQFF. CDR3 sequence (DNA): TGTGCCAGCAGCTTCCCGGGACATCTCTACAATGAGCAGTTCTTC.

This clone occurred a few times. The rearrangement links TRBV9 to TRBJ1-1; 7 positions match TRBD1. The CDR3 is 14 amino acids. The J segment lost 4 bases and the V segment lost 4 bases, leaving 7 bases of the junction unmatched. Germline CDR1 is SGDLS and CDR2 is YYNGEE. Here the CDR3 reads CASSPLQGGTEAFF. The CDR3 coding sequence is TGTGCCAGCAGCCCGCTCCAGGGGGGCACTGAAGCTTTCTTT.

This clone was found a few times. The chain joins TRBV28 to TRBJ1-1, with TRBD1 matching over 11 bases. V was pared by 8 bases and J by 5 bases, with 7 bases of the junction left unmatched. The CDR3 runs 14 residues. CDR1 and CDR2 (germline): MDHEN, SYDVKM. CDR3 amino acids: CASPGTGGGTEAFF. In DNA, the CDR3 is TGTGCCAGCCCTGGGACAGGGGGAGGAACTGAAGCTTTCTTT.

The chain couples TRBV27 to TRBJ2-7, with no clear D. The germline CDR1 and CDR2 sequences are MNHEY and SMNVEV (reference sequence). The CDR3 covers 12 residues. Trimming cost V 6 bases and J 4 bases, with 10 bases left between them. The CDR3 is CASSRTPYEQYF. CDR3 bases: TGTGCCAGCAGCCGAACTCCGTACGAGCAGTACTTC.

V is TRBV4-1 and J is TRBJ2-3; the D is unclear. V dropped 8 bases and J dropped 2 bases, with 17 bases sitting between them. CDR3 length: 15 amino acids. Germline V CDR1 and CDR2: MGHRA, YSYEKL. The CDR3 DNA reads TGCGCCAGCCTAAAAGTTGGGTCTCTCACAGATACGCAGTATTTT. The encoded protein is CASLKVGSLTDTQYF.

This clone appeared a single time. The chain is built from TRBV6-1 and TRBJ2-7; the D gene is possibly TRBD1 (6 bases). V was trimmed by 0 bases and J by 2 bases, leaving 11 bases between them. CDR1 and CDR2 (germline): MNHNS, SASEGT. The CDR3 has 15 residues. CDR3 sequence reads: CASSEAPGTPYEQYF. The CDR3 bases are TGTGCCAGCAGTGAAGCCCCGGGGACACCCTACGAGCAGTACTTC.

The CDR3 DNA follows: TGTGCCAGCAGCCTAACAGGGGAGAGCAATCAGCCCCAGCATTTT. Translated: CASSLTGESNQPQHF. V is TRBV9 and J is TRBJ1-5, with 7 bases that match TRBD1. The germline gives CDR1 SGDLS, CDR2 YYNGEE. The CDR3 runs to 15 residues. Trimming removed 4 bases from V and 1 base from J; junction bases left unmatched: 5.

This clone was detected once. The J gene is TRBJ1-2, the V gene TRBV5-1; D may be TRBD1 (5 bases). Germline V gene sequence: CDR1 SGHRS, CDR2 YFSETQ. This CDR3 has 14 residues. V lost 3 bases to trimming and J lost 1 base, with 10 bases between them. In nucleotides, the CDR3 is TGCGCCAGCAGCTACGGGACGGTTAACTATGGCTACACCTTC. Its translation: CASSYGTVNYGYTF.

The V and J genes are TRBV19 and TRBJ2-7; TRBD2 is a possible D gene (5 bases). The V end was cut by 6 bases, the J end by 2 bases, with 14 bases between. Germline V CDR1 and CDR2: LNHDA, SQIVND (reference sequence). The CDR3 has 14 residues. CDR3: CASSPGNLPYEQYF. The CDR3 DNA is TGTGCCAGTAGCCCGGGAAACCTCCCCTACGAGCAGTACTTC.

The V gene is TRBV28, the J gene TRBJ1-1; TRBD1 matches at 9 bases. V lost 8 bases to trimming and J lost 1 base; unmatched junction nucleotides: 8. Germline CDR1 reads MDHEN; CDR2 reads SYDVKM. This CDR3 spans 15 amino acids. In nucleotides, the CDR3 is TGTGCCAGCCATACAGGGGGCGCGGAGAACACTGAAGCTTTCTTT. This encodes CASHTGGAENTEAFF. Full variable domain (rest looked up from reference TRBV28 and TRBJ1-1): DVKVTQSSRYLVKRTGEKVFLECVQDMDHENMFWYRQDPGLGLRLIYFSYDVKMKEKGDIPEGYSVSREKKERFSLILESASTNQTSMYLCASHTGGAENTEAFFGQGTRLTVV.

The DNA for the CDR3 is TGCGCCAGCAGCGGGAGCCCTGGAACCAATCAGCCCCAGCATTTT. Translating gives CASSGSPGTNQPQHF. The V call is TRBV4-1, the J call TRBJ1-5, with D hard to call. Per the germline V gene, CDR1 is MGHRA and CDR2 is YSYEKL. V lost 5 bases to trimming and J lost 3 bases, with 14 bases between them. This CDR3 region has 15 residues.

This clone was detected once. The V and J genes are TRBV7-2 and TRBJ1-2; D perhaps matches TRBD1 (5 bases). This CDR3 has 13 residues. V shed 5 bases and J shed 2 bases, with 9 bases lying between them. Germline V gene sequence: CDR1 SGHTA, CDR2 FQGNSA. CDR3 bases: TGTGCCAGCAGCCTCGACAGCAACTATGGCTACACCTTC. Protein product: CASSLDSNYGYTF.